This record covers a single T cell receptor (beta chain). Amplification of the TCR beta CDR3 (from genomic DNA) was done by two-round multiplex PCR. Primers specific to each TRBV and TRBJ gene were used in first-round PCR. With universal primers, the second PCR round was performed. TCRdb redid the calling of the multiplex PCR reads with MiXCR, one entry per CDR3 protein. The repertoire holds tens of thousands of distinct CDR3 sequences, with about 35% as singletons. This entry is derived from a study of prognosis after radiotherapy for stage I lung cancer. The CDR3 consists of 15 residues. In germline, CDR1 is MNHNS, CDR2 SASEGT. Trimming left V 6 bases short and J 3 bases short, with 15 bases between.

The TCR was taken from a donor over 45 with non-small cell lung cancer. The chain employs TRBV6-1 and TRBJ1-5, with TRBD1 as a possible D gene (5 bases). Sample: PBMCs, taken before or after stereotactic body radiation therapy (not recorded which). The CDR3 here is CASSHTGINNQPQHF. The CDR3 nucleotides read TGTGCCAGCAGCCACACAGGCATTAACAATCAGCCCCAGCATTTT.